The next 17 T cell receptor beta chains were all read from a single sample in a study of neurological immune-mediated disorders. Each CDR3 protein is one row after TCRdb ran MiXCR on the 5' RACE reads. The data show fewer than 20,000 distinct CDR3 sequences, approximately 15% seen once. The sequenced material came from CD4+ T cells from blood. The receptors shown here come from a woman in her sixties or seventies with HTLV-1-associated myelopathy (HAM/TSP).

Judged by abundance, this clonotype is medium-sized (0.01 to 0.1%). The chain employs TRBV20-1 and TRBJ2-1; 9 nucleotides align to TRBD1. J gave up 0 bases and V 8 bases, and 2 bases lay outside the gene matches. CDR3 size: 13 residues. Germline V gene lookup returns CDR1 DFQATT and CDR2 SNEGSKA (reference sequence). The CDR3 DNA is TGCAGTTTGACAGGGGGCTCCTACAATGAGCAGTTCTTC. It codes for CSLTGGSYNEQFF.

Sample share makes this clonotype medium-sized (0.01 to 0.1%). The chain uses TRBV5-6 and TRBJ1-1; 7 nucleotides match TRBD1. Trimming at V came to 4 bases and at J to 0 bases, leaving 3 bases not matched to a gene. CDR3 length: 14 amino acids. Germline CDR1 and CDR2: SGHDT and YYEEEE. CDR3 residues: CASSRTGVNTEAFF. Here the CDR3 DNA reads TGTGCCAGCAGCCGGACAGGTGTGAACACTGAAGCTTTCTTT.

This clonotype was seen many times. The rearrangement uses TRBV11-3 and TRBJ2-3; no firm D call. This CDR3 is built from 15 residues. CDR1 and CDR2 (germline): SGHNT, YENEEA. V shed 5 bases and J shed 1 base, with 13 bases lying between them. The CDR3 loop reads CASSQNSIRTDTQYF. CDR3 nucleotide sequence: TGTGCCAGCAGCCAGAACTCAATCCGCACAGATACGCAGTATTTT. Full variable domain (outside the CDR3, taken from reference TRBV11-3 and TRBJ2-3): EAGVVQSPRYKIIEKKQPVAFWCNPISGHNTLYWYLQNLGQGPELLIRYENEEAVDDSQLPKDRFSAERLKGVDSTLKIQPAELGDSAVYLCASSQNSIRTDTQYFGPGTRLTVL.

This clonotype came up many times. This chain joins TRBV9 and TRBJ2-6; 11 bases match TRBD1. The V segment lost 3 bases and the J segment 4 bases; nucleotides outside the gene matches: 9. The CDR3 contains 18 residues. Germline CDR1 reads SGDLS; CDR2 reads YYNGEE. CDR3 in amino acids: CASSERDRGVPGANVLTF. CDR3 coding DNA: TGTGCCAGCAGCGAGAGGGACAGGGGGGTACCAGGGGCCAACGTCCTGACTTTC.

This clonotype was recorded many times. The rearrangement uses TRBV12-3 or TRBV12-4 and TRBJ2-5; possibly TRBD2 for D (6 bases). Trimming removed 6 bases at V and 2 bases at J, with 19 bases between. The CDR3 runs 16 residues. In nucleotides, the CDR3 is TGTGCCAGCAGCCCCTGGGAGGCACCTGCACAAGAGACCCAGTACTTC. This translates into CASSPWEAPAQETQYF.

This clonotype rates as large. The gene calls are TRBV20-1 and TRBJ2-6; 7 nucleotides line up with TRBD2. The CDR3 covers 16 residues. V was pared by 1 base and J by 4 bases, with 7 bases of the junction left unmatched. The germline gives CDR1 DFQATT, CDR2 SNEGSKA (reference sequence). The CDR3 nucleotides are TGCAGTGCTAGAGCGGGGAGGGCGTCGGGGGCCAACGTCCTGACTTTC. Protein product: CSARAGRASGANVLTF.

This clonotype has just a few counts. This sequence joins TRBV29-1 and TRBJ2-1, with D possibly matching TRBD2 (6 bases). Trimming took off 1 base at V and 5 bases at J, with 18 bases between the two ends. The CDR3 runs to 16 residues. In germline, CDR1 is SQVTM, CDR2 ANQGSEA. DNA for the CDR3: TGCAGCGTTGAAGGTCTCTTGCGGGAAGCCCACAATGAGCAGTTCTTC. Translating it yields CSVEGLLREAHNEQFF.

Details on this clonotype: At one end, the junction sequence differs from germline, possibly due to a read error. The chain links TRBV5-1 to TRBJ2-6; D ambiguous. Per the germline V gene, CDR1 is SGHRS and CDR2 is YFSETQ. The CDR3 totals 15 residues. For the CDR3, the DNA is TGCGCCAACAGCTTTAGGGTGACTGGGGCCAACGTCCTGACTTTC. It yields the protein CANSFRVTGANVLTF. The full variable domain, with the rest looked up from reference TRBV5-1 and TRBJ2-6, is KAGVTQTPRYLIKTRGQQVTLSCSPISGHRSVSWYQQTPGQGLQFLFEYFSETQRNKGNFPGRFSGRQFSNSRSEMNVSTLELGDSALYLCANSFRVTGANVLTFGAGSRLTVL.

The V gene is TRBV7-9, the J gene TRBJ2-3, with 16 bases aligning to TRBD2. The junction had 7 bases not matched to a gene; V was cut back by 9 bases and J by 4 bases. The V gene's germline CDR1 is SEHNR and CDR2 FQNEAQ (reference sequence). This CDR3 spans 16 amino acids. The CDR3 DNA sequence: TGTGCCAGAAGCGTTGGGACTAGCGGGGGGGCAGATACGCAGTATTTT. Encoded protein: CARSVGTSGGADTQYF.

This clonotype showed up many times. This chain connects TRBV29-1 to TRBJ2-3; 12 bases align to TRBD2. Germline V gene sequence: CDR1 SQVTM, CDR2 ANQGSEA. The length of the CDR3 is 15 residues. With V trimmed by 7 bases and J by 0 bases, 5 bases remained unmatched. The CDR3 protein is CSAGLAGISTDTQYF. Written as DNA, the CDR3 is TGCAGCGCCGGACTAGCGGGGATTAGCACAGATACGCAGTATTTT.

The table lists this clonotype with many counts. CDR3 in DNA: TGTGCCAGCAGCGTGCAAGAGACCCAGTACTTC. Translated: CASSVQETQYF. V and J are TRBV3-1 and TRBJ2-5, with D hard to call. Trimming cost V 5 bases and J 2 bases, with 3 bases left between them. There are 11 residues in the CDR3. Per the germline V gene, CDR1 is LGHDT and CDR2 is YNNKEL (reference sequence).

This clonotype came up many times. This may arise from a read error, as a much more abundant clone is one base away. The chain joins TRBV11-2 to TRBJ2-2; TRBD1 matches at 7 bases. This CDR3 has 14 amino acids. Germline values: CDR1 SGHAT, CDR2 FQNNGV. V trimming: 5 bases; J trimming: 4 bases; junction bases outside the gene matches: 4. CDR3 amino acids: CASSPTGITGELFF. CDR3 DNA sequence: TGTGCCAGCAGCCCGACAGGGATCACCGGGGAGCTGTTTTTT.

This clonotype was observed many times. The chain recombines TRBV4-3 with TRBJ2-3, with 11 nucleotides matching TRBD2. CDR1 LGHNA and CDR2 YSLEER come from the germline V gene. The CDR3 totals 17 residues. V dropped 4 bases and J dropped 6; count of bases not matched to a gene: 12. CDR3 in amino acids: CASSLKGTSGGRDTQYF. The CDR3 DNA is TGCGCCAGCAGCCTCAAGGGTACTAGCGGGGGCCGGGATACGCAGTATTTT.

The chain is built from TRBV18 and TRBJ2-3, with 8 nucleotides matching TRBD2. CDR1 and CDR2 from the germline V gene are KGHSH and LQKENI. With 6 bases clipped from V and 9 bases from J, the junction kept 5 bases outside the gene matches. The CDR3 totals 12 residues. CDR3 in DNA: TGTGCCAGCTCCCGCGGGGGGCGAACGCAGTATTTT. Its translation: CASSRGGRTQYF.

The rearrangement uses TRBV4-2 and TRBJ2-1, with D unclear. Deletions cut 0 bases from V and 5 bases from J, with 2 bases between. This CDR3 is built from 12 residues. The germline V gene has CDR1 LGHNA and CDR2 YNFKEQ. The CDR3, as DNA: TGTGCCAGCAGCCAAGATGACAATGAGCAGTTCTTC. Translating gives CASSQDDNEQFF.

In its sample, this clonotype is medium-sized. Here the CDR3 DNA reads TGTGCCATCAGTGAGTCGTTCGGGAAGGACGAGCAGTACTTC. As protein: CAISESFGKDEQYF. V is TRBV10-3 and J is TRBJ2-7; tentative D call: TRBD2 (5 bases). This CDR3 is built from 14 residues. Germline V gene lookup returns CDR1 ENHRY and CDR2 SYGVKD. The V gene lost 0 bases and the J gene lost 5 bases, with 11 bases spanning the gap.

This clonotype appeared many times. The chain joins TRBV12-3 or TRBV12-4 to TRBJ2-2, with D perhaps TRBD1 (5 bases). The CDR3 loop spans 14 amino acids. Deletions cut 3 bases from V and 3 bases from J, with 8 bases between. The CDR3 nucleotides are TGTGCCAGCAGTTTTAGGGGCGACACCGGGGAGCTGTTTTTT. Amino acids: CASSFRGDTGELFF.